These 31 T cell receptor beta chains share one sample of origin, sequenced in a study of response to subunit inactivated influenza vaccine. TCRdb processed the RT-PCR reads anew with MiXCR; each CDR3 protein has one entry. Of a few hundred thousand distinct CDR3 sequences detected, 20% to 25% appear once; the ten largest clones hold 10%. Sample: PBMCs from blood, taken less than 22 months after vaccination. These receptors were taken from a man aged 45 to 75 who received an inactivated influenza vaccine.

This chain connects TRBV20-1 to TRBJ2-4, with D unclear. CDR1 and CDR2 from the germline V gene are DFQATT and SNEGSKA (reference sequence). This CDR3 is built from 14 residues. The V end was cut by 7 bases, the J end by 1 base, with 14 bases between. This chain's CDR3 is CSVGVFGAKNIQYF. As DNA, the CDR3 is TGCAGTGTGGGTGTTTTCGGGGCCAAAAACATTCAGTACTTC.

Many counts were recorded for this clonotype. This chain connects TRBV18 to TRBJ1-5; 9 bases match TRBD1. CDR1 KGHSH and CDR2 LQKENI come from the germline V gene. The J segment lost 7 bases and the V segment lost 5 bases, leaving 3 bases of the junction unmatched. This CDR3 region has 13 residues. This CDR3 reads CASSRDREQPQHF. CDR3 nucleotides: TGTGCCAGCTCAAGGGACAGGGAACAGCCCCAGCATTTT. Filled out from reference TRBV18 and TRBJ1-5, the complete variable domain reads NAGVMQNPRHLVRRRGQEARLRCSPMKGHSHVYWYRQLPEEGLKFMVYLQKENIIDESGMPKERFSAEFPKEGPSILRIQQVVRGDSAAYFCASSRDREQPQHFGDGTRLSIL.

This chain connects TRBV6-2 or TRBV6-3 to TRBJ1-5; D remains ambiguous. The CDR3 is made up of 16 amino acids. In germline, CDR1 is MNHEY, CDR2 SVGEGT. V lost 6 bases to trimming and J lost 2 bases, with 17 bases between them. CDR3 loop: CASSSRQSLGNQPQHF. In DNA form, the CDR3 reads TGTGCCAGCAGCTCCCGACAAAGTTTAGGCAATCAGCCCCAGCATTTT.

Here the CDR3 reads CASSLGGLRTGELFF. As DNA, the CDR3 is TGTGCCAGCAGCTTAGGCGGACTCCGGACCGGGGAGCTGTTTTTT. The J gene is TRBJ2-2, the V gene TRBV5-4, with D tentatively TRBD2 (5 bases). Germline V gene data show CDR1 as SGHNT and CDR2 as YYREEE (reference sequence). The CDR3 contains 15 residues. V was clipped by 2 bases and J by 5 bases, with 13 bases between them.

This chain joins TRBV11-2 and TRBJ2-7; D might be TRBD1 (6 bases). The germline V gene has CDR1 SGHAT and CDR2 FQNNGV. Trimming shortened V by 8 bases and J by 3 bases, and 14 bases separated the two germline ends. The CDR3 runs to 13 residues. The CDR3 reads CASGQNLFYEQYF. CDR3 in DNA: TGTGCCAGCGGACAGAACCTTTTCTACGAGCAGTACTTC.

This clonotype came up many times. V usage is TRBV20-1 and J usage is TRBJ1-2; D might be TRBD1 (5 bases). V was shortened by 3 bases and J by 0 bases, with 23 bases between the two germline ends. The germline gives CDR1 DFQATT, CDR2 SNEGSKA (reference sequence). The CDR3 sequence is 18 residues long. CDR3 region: CSASMGVGSYEANYGYTF. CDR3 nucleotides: TGCAGTGCTAGCATGGGGGTTGGAAGTTACGAGGCTAACTATGGCTACACCTTC.

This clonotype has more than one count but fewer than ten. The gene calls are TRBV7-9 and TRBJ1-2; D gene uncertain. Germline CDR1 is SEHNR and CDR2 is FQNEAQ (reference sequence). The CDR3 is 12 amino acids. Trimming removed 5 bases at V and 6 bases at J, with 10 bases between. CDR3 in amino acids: CASSPLDHGYTF. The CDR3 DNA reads TGTGCCAGCAGCCCCCTAGACCATGGCTACACCTTC.

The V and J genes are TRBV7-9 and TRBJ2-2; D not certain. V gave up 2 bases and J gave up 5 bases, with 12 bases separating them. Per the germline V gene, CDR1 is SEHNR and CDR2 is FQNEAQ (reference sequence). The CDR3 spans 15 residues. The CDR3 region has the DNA TGTGCCAGCAGCTTACGGAGATCTGGGACCGGGGAGCTGTTTTTT. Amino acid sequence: CASSLRRSGTGELFF.

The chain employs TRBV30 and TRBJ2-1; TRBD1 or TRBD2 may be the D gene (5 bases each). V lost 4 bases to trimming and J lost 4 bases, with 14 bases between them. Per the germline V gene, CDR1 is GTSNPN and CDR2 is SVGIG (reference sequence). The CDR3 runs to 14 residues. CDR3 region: CAWNTPGPYNEQFF. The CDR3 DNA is TGTGCCTGGAACACTCCGGGACCTTACAATGAGCAGTTCTTC.

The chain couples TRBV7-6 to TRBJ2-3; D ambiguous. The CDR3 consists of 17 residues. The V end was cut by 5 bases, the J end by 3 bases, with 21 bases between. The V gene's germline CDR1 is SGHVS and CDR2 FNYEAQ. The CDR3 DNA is TGTGCCAGCAGCGGTTCCCCAGCGTTACTACTAACAGATACGCAGTATTTT. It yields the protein CASSGSPALLLTDTQYF. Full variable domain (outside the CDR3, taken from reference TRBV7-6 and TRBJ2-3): GAGVSQSPRYKVTKRGQDVALRCDPISGHVSLYWYRQALGQGPEFLTYFNYEAQQDKSGLPNDRFSAERPEGSISTLTIQRTEQRDSAMYRCASSGSPALLLTDTQYFGPGTRLTVL.

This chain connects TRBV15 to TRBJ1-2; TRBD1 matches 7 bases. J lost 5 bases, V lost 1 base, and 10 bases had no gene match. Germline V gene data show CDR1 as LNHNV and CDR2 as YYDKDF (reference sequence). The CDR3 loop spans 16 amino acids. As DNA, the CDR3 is TGTGCCACCAGCAGAGGGTATTTCGACAGGGAGTATGGCTACACCTTC. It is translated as CATSRGYFDREYGYTF.

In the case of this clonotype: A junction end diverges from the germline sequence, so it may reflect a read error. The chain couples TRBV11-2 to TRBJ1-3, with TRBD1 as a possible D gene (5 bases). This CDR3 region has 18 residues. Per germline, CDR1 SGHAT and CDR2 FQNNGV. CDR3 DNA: TGTGCCAGCAGCCTAGAGCCGGGAGCCCGGGGCGGCGGAAACACCATATATTTT. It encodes CASSLEPGARGGGNTIYF.

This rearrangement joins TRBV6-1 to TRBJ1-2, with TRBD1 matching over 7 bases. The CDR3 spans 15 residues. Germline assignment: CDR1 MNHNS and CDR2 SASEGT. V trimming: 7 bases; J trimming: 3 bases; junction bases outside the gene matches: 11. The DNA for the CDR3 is TGTGCCAGCACCCTAGACAGGGCGGCCGACTATGGCTACACCTTC. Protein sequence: CASTLDRAADYGYTF.

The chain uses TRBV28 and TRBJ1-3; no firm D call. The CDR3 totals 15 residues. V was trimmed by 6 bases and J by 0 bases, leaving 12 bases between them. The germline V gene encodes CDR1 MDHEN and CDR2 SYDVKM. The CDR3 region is CASRPSWPSGNTIYF. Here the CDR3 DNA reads TGTGCCAGCAGACCCTCTTGGCCCTCTGGAAACACCATATATTTT.

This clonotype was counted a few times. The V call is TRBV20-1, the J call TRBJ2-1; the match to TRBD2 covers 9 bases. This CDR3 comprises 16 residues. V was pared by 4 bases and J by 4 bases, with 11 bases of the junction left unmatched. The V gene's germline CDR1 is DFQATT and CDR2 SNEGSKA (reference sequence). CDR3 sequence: CSATTHLAGLYNEQFF. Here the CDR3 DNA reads TGCAGTGCTACCACCCACCTAGCGGGACTATACAATGAGCAGTTCTTC.

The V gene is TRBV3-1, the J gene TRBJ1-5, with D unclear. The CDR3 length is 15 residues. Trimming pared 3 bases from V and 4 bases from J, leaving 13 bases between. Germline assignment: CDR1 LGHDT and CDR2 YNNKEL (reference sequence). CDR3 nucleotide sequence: TGTGCCAGCAGCCACGGACTGAAGGAGAATCAGCCCCAGCATTTT. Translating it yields CASSHGLKENQPQHF.

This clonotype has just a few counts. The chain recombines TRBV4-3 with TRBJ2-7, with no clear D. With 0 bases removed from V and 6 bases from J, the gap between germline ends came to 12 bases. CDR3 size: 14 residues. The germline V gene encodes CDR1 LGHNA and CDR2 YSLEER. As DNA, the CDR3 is TGCGCCAGCAGCCAAGATGTCGGGCCAGGCGAGCAGTACTTC. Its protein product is CASSQDVGPGEQYF.

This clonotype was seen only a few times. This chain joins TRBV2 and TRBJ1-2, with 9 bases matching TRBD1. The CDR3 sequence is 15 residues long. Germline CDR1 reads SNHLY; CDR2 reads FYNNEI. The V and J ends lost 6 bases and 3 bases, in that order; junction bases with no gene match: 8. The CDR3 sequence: CASRESGTGHYGYTF. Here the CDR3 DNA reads TGTGCCAGCAGGGAAAGCGGGACAGGGCACTATGGCTACACCTTC.

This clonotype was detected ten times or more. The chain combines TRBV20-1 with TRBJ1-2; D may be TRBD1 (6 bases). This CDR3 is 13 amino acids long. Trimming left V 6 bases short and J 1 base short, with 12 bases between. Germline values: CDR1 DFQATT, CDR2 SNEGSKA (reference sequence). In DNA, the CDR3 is TGCAGTGCCCAGGGGAGGGGTAACTATGGCTACACCTTC. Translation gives CSAQGRGNYGYTF.

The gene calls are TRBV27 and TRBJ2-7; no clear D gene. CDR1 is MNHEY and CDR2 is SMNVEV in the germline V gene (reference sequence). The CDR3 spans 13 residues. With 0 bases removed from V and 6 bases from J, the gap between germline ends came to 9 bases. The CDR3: CASSLSVGSEQYF. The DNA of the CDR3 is TGTGCCAGCAGTTTATCGGTAGGGTCCGAGCAGTACTTC.

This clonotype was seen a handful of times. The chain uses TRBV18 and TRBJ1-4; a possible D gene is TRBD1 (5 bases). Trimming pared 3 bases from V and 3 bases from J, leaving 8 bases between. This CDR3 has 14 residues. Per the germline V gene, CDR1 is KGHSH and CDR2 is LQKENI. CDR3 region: CASSPGASNEKLFF. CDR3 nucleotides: TGTGCCAGCTCACCCGGGGCGTCTAATGAAAAACTGTTTTTT.

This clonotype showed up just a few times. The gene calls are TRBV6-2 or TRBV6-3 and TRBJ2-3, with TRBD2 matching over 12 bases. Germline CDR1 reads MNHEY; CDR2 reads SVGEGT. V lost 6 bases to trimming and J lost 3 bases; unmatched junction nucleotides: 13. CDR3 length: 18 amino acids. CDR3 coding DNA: TGTGCCAGCAGACGAACCAAGACCGGGACTAGCGGGACAGATACGCAGTATTTT. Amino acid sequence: CASRRTKTGTSGTDTQYF.

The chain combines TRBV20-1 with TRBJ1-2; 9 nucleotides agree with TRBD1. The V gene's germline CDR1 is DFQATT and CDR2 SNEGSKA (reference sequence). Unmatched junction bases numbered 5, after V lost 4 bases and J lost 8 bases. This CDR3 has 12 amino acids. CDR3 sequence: CSATRDREGYTF. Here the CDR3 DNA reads TGCAGTGCTACCCGGGACAGGGAGGGCTACACCTTC.

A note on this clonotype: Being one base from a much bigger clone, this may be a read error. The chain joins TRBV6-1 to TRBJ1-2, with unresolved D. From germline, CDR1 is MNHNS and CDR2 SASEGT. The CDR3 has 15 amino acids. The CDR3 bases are TGTGCCAGCAGCCTCAGACGCAACCACCTCTCGCTACAAGCCTTC. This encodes CASSLRRNHLSLQAF.

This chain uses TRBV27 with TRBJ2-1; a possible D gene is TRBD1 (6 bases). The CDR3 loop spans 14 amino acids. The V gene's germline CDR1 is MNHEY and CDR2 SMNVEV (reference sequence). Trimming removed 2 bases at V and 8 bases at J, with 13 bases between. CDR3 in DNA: TGTGCCAGCAGTTTAGTACAGGGTTTAGATGAGCAGTTCTTC. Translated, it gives CASSLVQGLDEQFF.

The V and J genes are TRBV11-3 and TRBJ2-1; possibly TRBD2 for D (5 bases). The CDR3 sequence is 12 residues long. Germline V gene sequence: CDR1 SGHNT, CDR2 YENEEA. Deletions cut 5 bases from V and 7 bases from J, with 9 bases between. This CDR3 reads CASSKEENEQFF. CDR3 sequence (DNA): TGTGCCAGCAGCAAGGAGGAAAATGAGCAGTTCTTC.

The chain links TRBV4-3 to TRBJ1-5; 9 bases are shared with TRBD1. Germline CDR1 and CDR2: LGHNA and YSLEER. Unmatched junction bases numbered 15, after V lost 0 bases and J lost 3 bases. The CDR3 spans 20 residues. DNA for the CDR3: TGCGCCAGCAGCCAAGATCGGATAACAGGGGGCCTGATTAACAATCAGCCCCAGCATTTT. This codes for CASSQDRITGGLINNQPQHF.

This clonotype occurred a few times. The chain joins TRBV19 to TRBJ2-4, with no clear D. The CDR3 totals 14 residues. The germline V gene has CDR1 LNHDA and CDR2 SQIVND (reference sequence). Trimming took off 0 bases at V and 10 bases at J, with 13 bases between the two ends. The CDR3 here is CASSIDAIWEIQYF. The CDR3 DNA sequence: TGTGCCAGTAGTATAGACGCCATTTGGGAAATTCAGTACTTC.

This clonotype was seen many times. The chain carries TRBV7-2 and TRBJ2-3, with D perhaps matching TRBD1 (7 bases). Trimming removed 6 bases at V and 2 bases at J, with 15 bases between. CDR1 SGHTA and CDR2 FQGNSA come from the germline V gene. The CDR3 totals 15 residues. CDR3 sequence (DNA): TGTGCCAGCAGATCCACAGGGGAGGTCACAGATACGCAGTATTTT. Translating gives CASRSTGEVTDTQYF.

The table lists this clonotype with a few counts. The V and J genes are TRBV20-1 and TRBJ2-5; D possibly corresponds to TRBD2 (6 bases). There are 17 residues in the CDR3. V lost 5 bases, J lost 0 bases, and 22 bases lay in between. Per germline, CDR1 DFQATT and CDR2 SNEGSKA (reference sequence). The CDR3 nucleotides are TGCAGTGCTCCCGGGACTCTAACCTTCCTGTACCAAGAGACCCAGTACTTC. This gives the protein CSAPGTLTFLYQETQYF.

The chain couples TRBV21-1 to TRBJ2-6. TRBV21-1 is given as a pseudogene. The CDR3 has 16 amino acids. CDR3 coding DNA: TGTGCCAGCAGCAAAGGAACCGCCGTCTGGGCCAACGTCCTGACTTTC. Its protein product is CASSKGTAVWANVLTF.